The 26 T cell receptor beta chains reported below all come from one sample, sequenced in a study of blood T cells in healthy people across ages. PCR was performed a second time for roughly 7 to 11 cycles using a sample-barcoded 5' primer and a J-beta primer mix. From the 5' RACE reads, TCRdb called clonotypes with MiXCR, one entry per CDR3 protein. The profile shows 800,000 to 1,300,000 distinct CDR3 sequences, about 23% of them singletons. The sample was also linked to a second study, of T cells of mothers and their children.

Source material: blood. These receptors all stem from a girl aged 2 to 10 in good health.

This clonotype was detected only a few times. The CDR3 here is CASSFHRGFTDTQYF. The CDR3 DNA follows: TGTGCCAGCAGCTTTCACAGGGGGTTCACAGATACGCAGTATTTT. This sequence joins TRBV7-9 and TRBJ2-3; 8 nucleotides align to TRBD1. The V gene's germline CDR1 is SEHNR and CDR2 FQNEAQ (reference sequence). V shed 3 bases and J 2 bases; nucleotides not matched to a gene: 4. The CDR3 consists of 15 residues.

This clonotype was observed a few times. V and J are TRBV9 and TRBJ2-3; no definite D call. This CDR3 region has 11 residues. Germline V gene lookup returns CDR1 SGDLS and CDR2 YYNGEE. Deletions cut 3 bases from V and 6 bases from J, with 5 bases between. The CDR3 DNA is TGTGCCAGCAGCGCCGGGGATACGCAGTATTTT. Protein sequence: CASSAGDTQYF.

The J gene is TRBJ1-2, the V gene TRBV15, with D uncertain. Germline V gene data show CDR1 as LNHNV and CDR2 as YYDKDF (reference sequence). CDR3 length equals 11 residues. V was cut by 6 bases and J by 8 bases, with 10 bases left in between. Here the CDR3 reads CATRIGSGYTF. The CDR3 bases are TGTGCCACCAGGATAGGTTCCGGCTACACCTTC.

The rearrangement joins TRBV28 to TRBJ1-6, with a weak D call TRBD1 (6 bases). This CDR3 region has 16 residues. Trimming removed 5 bases at V and 9 bases at J, with 20 bases between. CDR1 and CDR2 from the germline V gene are MDHEN and SYDVKM. This CDR3 reads CASSAIETGRTSPLHF. CDR3 DNA sequence: TGTGCCAGCAGTGCGATAGAAACAGGGAGAACTTCACCCCTCCACTTT.

This clonotype has just a few counts. V and J are TRBV7-9 and TRBJ2-2, with D maybe TRBD2 (6 bases). In germline, CDR1 is SEHNR, CDR2 FQNEAQ (reference sequence). The CDR3 runs to 14 residues. Trimming shortened V by 5 bases and J by 7 bases, and 14 bases separated the two germline ends. The DNA of the CDR3 is TGTGCCAGCAGCATTTCCCGGGGGATCGGGGAGCTGTTTTTT. This sequence encodes CASSISRGIGELFF.

This clonotype appeared a few times. The chain joins TRBV6-5 to TRBJ1-3, with D possibly being TRBD1 (5 bases). V lost 0 bases, J lost 0 bases, and 12 bases lay in between. The germline gives CDR1 MNHEY, CDR2 SVGAGI. This CDR3 has 17 residues. CDR3 bases: TGTGCCAGCAGTTACTCGATAGGGGCCGTCTCTGGAAACACCATATATTTT. Protein sequence: CASSYSIGAVSGNTIYF.

The rearrangement links TRBV9 to TRBJ2-1; tentatively, D is TRBD2 (6 bases). Trimming pared 3 bases from V and 6 bases from J, leaving 13 bases between. The CDR3 totals 14 residues. CDR1 is SGDLS and CDR2 is YYNGEE in the germline V gene. CDR3 nucleotide sequence: TGTGCCAGCAGCGGGACCGGGAGAGTCAATGAGCAGTTCTTC. Protein sequence: CASSGTGRVNEQFF.

The chain has TRBV12-3 or TRBV12-4 and TRBJ1-2; 12 bases match TRBD1. This CDR3 has 13 amino acids. V shed 5 bases and J 13 bases; nucleotides not matched to a gene: 8. The CDR3 coding sequence is TGTGCCAGCAGTAACCGGGACAGGGGGCGTCTCACCTTC. The encoded protein is CASSNRDRGRLTF.

CDR3 sequence: CASSLPVGVRLQYF. CDR3 nucleotide sequence: TGTGCCAGCAGTCTTCCTGTAGGGGTAAGGTTGCAGTATTTT. This rearrangement joins TRBV12-3 or TRBV12-4 to TRBJ2-3; the D gene is possibly TRBD1 (5 bases). CDR3 length: 14 residues. The V end was cut by 5 bases, the J end by 11 bases, with 20 bases between.

A word on this clonotype: Sequence at one end of the junction differs from germline and may be a read error. Here the CDR3 reads CASSLAGAGDFF. The CDR3 DNA reads as TGTGCCAGCAGCTTAGCCGGGGCGGGGGACTTCTTC. The chain uses TRBV7-9 and TRBJ2-5; 7 nucleotides align to TRBD2. The CDR3 runs 12 residues. Germline V CDR1 and CDR2: SEHNR, FQNEAQ (reference sequence).

The chain is built from TRBV7-9 and TRBJ2-5, with 7 bases that match TRBD2. The end of the DNA fits TRBJ2-1 better, so the J call may be wrong. This CDR3 is built from 13 residues. CDR1 is SEHNR, CDR2 FQNEAQ, per germline (reference sequence). In nucleotides, the CDR3 is TGTGCCAGCAGCTTAGGCCGGGGGGATGAGCAGTTCTTC. It yields the protein CASSLGRGDEQFF.

CDR3 nucleotide sequence: TGCAGTGCTAGAGATTTCGCGGGGGAATCCTACGAGCAGTACTTC. Protein: CSARDFAGESYEQYF. This rearrangement joins TRBV20-1 to TRBJ2-7; TRBD2 agrees at 7 bases. J was trimmed by 1 base and V by 0 bases; bases with no gene match: 6. Germline values: CDR1 DFQATT, CDR2 SNEGSKA (reference sequence). CDR3 length: 15 residues.

This clonotype was seen more than once but under ten times. The J gene is TRBJ1-4, the V gene TRBV3-1, with D uncertain. Trimming stripped 5 bases from V and 7 bases from J, with 8 bases between. The CDR3 spans 12 residues. Germline V CDR1 and CDR2: LGHDT, YNNKEL (reference sequence). The CDR3 is CASSALGEKLFF. DNA of the CDR3: TGTGCCAGCAGCGCCCTAGGTGAAAAACTGTTTTTT.

This clonotype has just one count. The chain employs TRBV7-9 and TRBJ2-3, with D perhaps assigned TRBD1 or TRBD2 (6 bases each). This CDR3 comprises 14 residues. Germline lookup yields CDR1 SEHNR and CDR2 FQNEAQ (reference sequence). V lost 5 bases, J lost 2 bases, and 11 bases lay in between. The CDR3 coding sequence is TGTGCCAGCAGCACAGGGACTCTCACAGATACGCAGTATTTT. The encoded protein is CASSTGTLTDTQYF.

The chain carries TRBV29-1 and TRBJ2-2, with a tentative D call TRBD1 (6 bases). This CDR3 comprises 16 residues. CDR1 and CDR2 (germline): SQVTM, ANQGSEA. The V end lost 6 bases, the J end lost 1 base, and 18 bases lay between the germline ends. CDR3 bases: TGCAGCGTGACCCATAGACAGGCGATGAACACCGGGGAGCTGTTTTTT. It yields the protein CSVTHRQAMNTGELFF.

This clonotype occurred a few times. The chain is built from TRBV7-2 and TRBJ1-2, with D perhaps TRBD1 (5 bases). The germline gives CDR1 SGHTA, CDR2 FQGNSA. The CDR3 is made up of 15 amino acids. V was pared by 2 bases and J by 0 bases, with 10 bases between. The CDR3 nucleotides are TGTGCCAGCAGCTTACAGGGATGGGCTAACTATGGCTACACCTTC. Encoded protein: CASSLQGWANYGYTF.

The rearrangement uses TRBV12-3 or TRBV12-4 and TRBJ2-2; 8 bases map to TRBD1. The CDR3 covers 14 residues. With 6 bases clipped from V and 6 bases from J, the junction kept 6 bases outside the gene matches. CDR3 loop: CASSMDRAPGELFF. CDR3 nucleotide sequence: TGTGCCAGCAGCATGGACAGGGCCCCCGGGGAGCTGTTTTTT.

This clonotype came up a few times. This chain links TRBV5-1 with TRBJ1-4, with 7 bases lining up with TRBD1. Trimming cost V 4 bases and J 5 bases; bases outside gene matches: 8. The CDR3 is 15 residues long. Germline V CDR1 and CDR2: SGHRS, YFSETQ. CDR3 residues: CASSLEGGVNEKLFF. The CDR3 DNA reads as TGCGCCAGCAGCCTGGAAGGGGGCGTCAATGAAAAACTGTTTTTT.

The sample holds a few counts of this clonotype. V and J are TRBV27 and TRBJ2-5, with TRBD1 matching over 11 bases. With the DNA end fitting TRBJ2-1 better, the J assignment may be wrong. Looked up from germline, CDR1 is MNHEY and CDR2 is SMNVEV (reference sequence). The CDR3 contains 17 residues. The CDR3 loop reads CASTDWAAGTGGNEQFF. The DNA of the CDR3 is TGTGCCAGCACTGATTGGGCAGCGGGGACAGGGGGGAATGAGCAGTTCTTC.

This clonotype was seen more than once but under ten times. This chain connects TRBV7-9 to TRBJ2-7, with D perhaps TRBD2 (6 bases). Trimming shortened V by 2 bases and J by 0 bases, and 14 bases separated the two germline ends. Per the germline V gene, CDR1 is SEHNR and CDR2 is FQNEAQ (reference sequence). The CDR3 is 16 amino acids. The CDR3 region has the DNA TGTGCCAGCAGCTTAAGTACGGGGGTTTTCTCCTACGAGCAGTACTTC. This sequence encodes CASSLSTGVFSYEQYF.

V and J are TRBV7-9 and TRBJ2-1; D assignment may be TRBD1 or TRBD2 (5 bases each). Germline assignment: CDR1 SEHNR and CDR2 FQNEAQ (reference sequence). V lost 2 bases, J lost 0 bases, and 11 bases lay in between. The CDR3 covers 16 residues. The CDR3 DNA sequence: TGTGCCAGCAGCTTAAGGGACCTGAGCTCCTACAATGAGCAGTTCTTC. Translation gives CASSLRDLSSYNEQFF.

The chain couples TRBV4-3 to TRBJ2-5; D not certain. The DNA end favors TRBJ2-7, so the J call may be wrong. Germline lookup yields CDR1 LGHNA and CDR2 YSLEER. The CDR3 spans 15 residues. CDR3 region: CASSQEATEAYEQYF. CDR3 DNA: TGCGCCAGCAGCCAAGAGGCCACCGAAGCCTACGAGCAGTACTTC.

The chain links TRBV13 to TRBJ2-5; 12 bases line up with TRBD1. The DNA end lines up better with TRBJ2-1; the J call may be wrong. This CDR3 is built from 18 residues. Germline CDR1 is PRHDT and CDR2 is FYEKMQ (reference sequence). CDR3 DNA: TGTGCCAGCAGCTTAGAGGAATTTCGGGACAGGGGGCCGAATGAGCAGTTCTTC. Translating gives CASSLEEFRDRGPNEQFF.

This clonotype was counted many times. One junction end does not reproduce the germline sequence, and a read error may be involved. The V gene is TRBV7-2, the J gene TRBJ2-5; 7 bases match TRBD1. This CDR3 contains 13 residues. Germline V CDR1 and CDR2: SGHTA, FQGNSA. The CDR3 DNA is TGTGCCAGCAGCCGAATAGACCGGACAGGTACATCCTTC. Protein sequence: CASSRIDRTGTSF.

A few counts support this clonotype. This sequence joins TRBV29-1 and TRBJ2-3; TRBD2 aligns across 14 bases. The CDR3 runs to 14 residues. Unmatched junction bases numbered 3, after V lost 6 bases and J lost 4 bases. Germline lookup yields CDR1 SQVTM and CDR2 ANQGSEA. CDR3 in amino acids: CSVGTSGSADTQYF. CDR3 sequence (DNA): TGCAGCGTCGGGACTAGCGGGAGCGCAGATACGCAGTATTTT.

The genes are TRBV25-1 and TRBJ1-5; no reliable D call. V was cut by 6 bases and J by 0 bases, with 15 bases left in between. The V gene's germline CDR1 is MGHDK and CDR2 SYGVNS. The CDR3 loop spans 16 amino acids. In DNA form, the CDR3 reads TGTGCCAGCAGCCCGGGAGGCCCTCTTAGCAATCAGCCCCAGCATTTT. It is translated as CASSPGGPLSNQPQHF.